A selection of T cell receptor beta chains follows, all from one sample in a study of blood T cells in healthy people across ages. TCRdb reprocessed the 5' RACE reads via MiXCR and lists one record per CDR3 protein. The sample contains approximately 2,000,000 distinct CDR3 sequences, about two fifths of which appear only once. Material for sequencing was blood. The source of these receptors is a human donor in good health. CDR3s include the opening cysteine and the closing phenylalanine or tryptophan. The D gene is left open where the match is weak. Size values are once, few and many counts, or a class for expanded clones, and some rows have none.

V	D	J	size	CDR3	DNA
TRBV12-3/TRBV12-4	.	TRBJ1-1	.	CASSFPRDRPLNNTEAFF	TGTGCCAGCAGTTTCCCCCGAGACAGGCCTCTAAATAACACTGAAGCTTTCTTT
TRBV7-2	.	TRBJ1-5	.	CASSLGVWNQPQHF	TGTGCCAGCAGCTTAGGGGTATGGAATCAGCCCCAGCATTTT
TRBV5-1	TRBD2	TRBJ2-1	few	CASSLLAGEVNEQFF	TGCGCCAGCAGCTTGCTAGCGGGGGAGGTTAATGAGCAGTTCTTC
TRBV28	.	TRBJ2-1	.	CASSSRGRGHKDEQFF	TGTGCCAGCAGTTCCCGGGGGAGGGGGCATAAGGATGAGCAGTTCTTC
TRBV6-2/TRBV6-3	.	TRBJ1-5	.	CASSDGGRIRPQHF	TGTGCCAGCAGCGACGGGGGTAGAATTCGGCCCCAGCATTTT
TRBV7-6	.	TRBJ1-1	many	CASSANQGYNTEAFF	TGTGCCAGCAGCGCCAATCAGGGTTACAACACTGAAGCTTTCTTT
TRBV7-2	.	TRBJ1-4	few	CASSLGQSRYEKLFF	TGTGCCAGCAGCTTAGGACAGTCTAGATATGAAAAACTGTTTTTT
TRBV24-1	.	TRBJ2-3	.	CATSDAGNIGTDTQYF	TGTGCCACCAGTGATGCTGGAAACATCGGCACAGATACGCAGTATTTT
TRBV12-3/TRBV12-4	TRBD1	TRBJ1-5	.	CASRQTGANQPQHF	TGTGCCAGCAGACAAACAGGGGCTAATCAGCCCCAGCATTTT
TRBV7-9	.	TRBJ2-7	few	CASSYSSGGQDYEQYF	TGTGCCAGCAGCTACTCGTCCGGGGGCCAAGACTACGAGCAGTACTTC
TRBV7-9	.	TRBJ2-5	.	CASSLIGAGETQYF	TGTGCCAGCAGCTTAATAGGGGCCGGGGAGACCCAGTACTTC
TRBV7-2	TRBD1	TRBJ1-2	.	CASSLAGTGGSGYTF	TGTGCCAGCAGCTTAGCCGGGACAGGGGGCTCTGGCTACACCTTC
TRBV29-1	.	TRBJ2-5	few	CSARGHGEQYF	TGCAGCGCCCGGGGCCACGGGGAGCAGTACTTC
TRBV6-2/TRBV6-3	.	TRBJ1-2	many	CASSYSGSRSGYTF	TGTGCCAGCAGTTACAGCGGAAGTAGGTCGGGCTACACCTTC
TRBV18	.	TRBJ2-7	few	CASSSPERAYEQYF	TGTGCCAGCTCATCCCCCGAGCGAGCCTACGAGCAGTACTTC
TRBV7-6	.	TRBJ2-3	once	CASSLARQGLRPSTDTQYF	TGTGCCAGCAGCTTAGCGCGACAAGGGCTTCGACCTAGCACAGATACGCAGTATTTT
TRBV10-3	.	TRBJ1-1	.	CAITRQVGDAEAFF	TGTGCCATCACCCGACAGGTTGGAGATGCTGAAGCTTTCTTT
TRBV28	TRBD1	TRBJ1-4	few	CASSRDRSGEKLFF	TGTGCCAGCAGTCGGGACAGGTCAGGTGAAAAACTGTTTTTT
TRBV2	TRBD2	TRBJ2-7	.	CASSPRTSVNEQYF	TGTGCCAGCAGTCCTAGGACTAGCGTCAACGAGCAGTACTTC
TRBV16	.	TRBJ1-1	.	CASSQSATQEAFF	TGTGCCAGCAGCCAATCAGCTACCCAAGAAGCTTTCTTT
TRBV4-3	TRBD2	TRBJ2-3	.	CAGSRTLTGGWDTQYF	TGCGCCGGCAGCCGAACCCTTACGGGGGGGTGGGATACGCAGTATTTT
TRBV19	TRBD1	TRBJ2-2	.	CASSRTGGPGELFF	TGTGCCAGTAGTAGGACAGGGGGTCCCGGGGAGCTGTTTTTT
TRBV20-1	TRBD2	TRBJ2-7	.	CSANTSGGNYEQYF	TGCAGTGCTAACACTAGCGGGGGTAACTACGAGCAGTACTTC
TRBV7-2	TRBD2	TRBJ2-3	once	CASSLWRGGGTDTQYF	TGTGCCAGCAGCCTATGGCGGGGGGGTGGCACAGATACGCAGTATTTT
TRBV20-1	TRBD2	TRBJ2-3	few	CSGLARGDTQYF	TGCAGTGGACTAGCGCGGGGAGATACGCAGTATTTT
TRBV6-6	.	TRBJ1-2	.	CASSYSGSGCTF	TGTGCCAGCAGTTACTCAGGGTCTGGCTGCACCTTC
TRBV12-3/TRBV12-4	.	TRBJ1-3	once	CASSPDSKRGNTIYF	TGTGCCAGCAGTCCAGACTCTAAAAGGGGAAACACCATATATTTT
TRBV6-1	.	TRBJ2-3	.	CASSDLQGADTLYF	TGTGCCAGCAGTGATTTACAGGGAGCAGATACGCTGTATTTT
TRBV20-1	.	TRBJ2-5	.	CSAIRVAGPQETQYF	TGCAGTGCTATCCGTGTGGCGGGGCCACAAGAGACCCAGTACTTC
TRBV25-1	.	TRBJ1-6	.	CASSWGSGNSPLHF	TGTGCCAGCAGTTGGGGGTCTGGAAATTCACCCCTCCACTTT
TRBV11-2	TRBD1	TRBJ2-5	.	CASSLEFQGAAETQYF	TGTGCCAGCAGCTTAGAGTTCCAGGGGGCGGCGGAGACCCAGTACTTC
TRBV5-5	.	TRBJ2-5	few	CASSSERGWETQYF	TGTGCCAGCAGCTCGGAGAGAGGGTGGGAGACCCAGTACTTC
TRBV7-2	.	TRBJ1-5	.	CAGSWTRDQPQHF	TGTGCCGGCAGCTGGACCAGGGATCAGCCCCAGCATTTT
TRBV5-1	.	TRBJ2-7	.	CASSLLAGPIYEQYF	TGCGCCAGCAGCTTGCTGGCGGGGCCTATCTACGAGCAGTACTTC
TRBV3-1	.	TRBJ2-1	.	CASRLRGAYEQFF	TGTGCCAGCAGATTAAGGGGGGCCTATGAGCAGTTCTTC
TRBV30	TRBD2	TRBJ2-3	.	CAWSILAGARDTQYF	TGTGCCTGGAGTATTCTAGCGGGGGCTAGAGATACGCAGTATTTT
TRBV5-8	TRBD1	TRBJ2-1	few	CASSPWTGGSYNEQFF	TGTGCCAGCAGCCCCTGGACAGGGGGCTCCTACAATGAGCAGTTCTTC
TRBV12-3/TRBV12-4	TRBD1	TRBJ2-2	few	CASSFRTGTGELFF	TGTGCCAGCAGTTTCAGGACAGGGACCGGGGAGCTGTTTTTT
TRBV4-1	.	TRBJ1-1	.	CASSQDWGKAEAFF	TGCGCCAGCAGCCAAGATTGGGGTAAGGCTGAAGCTTTCTTT
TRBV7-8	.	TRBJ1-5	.	CASTLQGAGNQPQHF	TGTGCCAGCACCCTTCAGGGCGCGGGGAATCAGCCCCAGCATTTT
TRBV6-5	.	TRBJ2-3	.	CASSYWRQDSTDTQYF	TGTGCCAGCAGTTACTGGCGACAGGACAGCACAGATACGCAGTATTTT
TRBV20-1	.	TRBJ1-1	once	CSAPIIGIAQAFF	TGCAGTGCTCCCATTATAGGAATCGCGCAGGCTTTCTTT
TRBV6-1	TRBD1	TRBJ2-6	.	CAGSTGDGANVLTF	TGTGCCGGCAGTACAGGGGACGGGGCCAACGTCCTGACTTTC
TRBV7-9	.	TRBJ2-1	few	CASSLDGPGYNEQFF	TGTGCCAGCAGCTTAGATGGGCCTGGTTACAATGAGCAGTTCTTC
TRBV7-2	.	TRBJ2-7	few	CASSLGRGLGEQYF	TGTGCCAGCAGCTTAGGCAGGGGACTGGGCGAGCAGTACTTC
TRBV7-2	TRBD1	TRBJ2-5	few	CASSLRPGTEETQYF	TGTGCCAGCAGCTTAAGGCCGGGGACAGAAGAGACCCAGTACTTC
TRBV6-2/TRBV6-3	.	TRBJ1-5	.	CASRIRLYGPQHF	TGTGCCAGCAGGATACGCCTGTATGGGCCCCAGCATTTT
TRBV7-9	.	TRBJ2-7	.	CASSPDLVSREQYF	TGTGCCAGCAGCCCAGATTTGGTGAGCCGCGAGCAGTACTTC